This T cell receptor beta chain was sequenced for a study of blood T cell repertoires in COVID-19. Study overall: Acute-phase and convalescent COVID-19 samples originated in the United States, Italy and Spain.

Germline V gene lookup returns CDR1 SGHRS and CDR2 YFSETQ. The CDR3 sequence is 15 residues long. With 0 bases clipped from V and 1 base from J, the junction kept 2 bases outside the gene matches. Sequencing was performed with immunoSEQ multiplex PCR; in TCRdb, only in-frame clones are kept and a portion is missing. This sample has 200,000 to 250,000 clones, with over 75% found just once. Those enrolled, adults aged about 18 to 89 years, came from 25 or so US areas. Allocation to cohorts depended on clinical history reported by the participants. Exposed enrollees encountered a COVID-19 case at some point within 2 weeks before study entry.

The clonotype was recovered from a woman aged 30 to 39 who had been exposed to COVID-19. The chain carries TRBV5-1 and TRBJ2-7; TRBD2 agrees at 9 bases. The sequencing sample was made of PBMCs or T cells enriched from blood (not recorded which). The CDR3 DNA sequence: TGCGCCAGCAGCTTGGTACTAGCGGGTTCCTACGAGCAGTACTTC. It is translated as CASSLVLAGSYEQYF. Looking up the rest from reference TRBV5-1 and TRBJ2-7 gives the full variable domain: KAGVTQTPRYLIKTRGQQVTLSCSPISGHRSVSWYQQTPGQGLQFLFEYFSETQRNKGNFPGRFSGRQFSNSRSEMNVSTLELGDSALYLCASSLVLAGSYEQYFGPGTRLTVT.